The 18 T cell receptor beta chains presented below share a single source sample, sequenced in a study of cytomegalovirus exposure and HLA in healthy donors (dated by TCRdb to between 2016 and 2019). Libraries were built with the immunoSEQ multiplex PCR assay. In TCRdb, the immuneACCESS table is reduced to in-frame sequences with V and J assigned. These tables do not hold every clone; where another copy was compared, an unresolved V gene accounts for under half, and the others remain unexplained. Recorded for this sample are 100,000 to 150,000 clones; over 85% of them occurred a single time. About 3.5% of the sample belongs to the ten largest clones. Sequencing was done on a sample of PBMCs. The receptor source for this set is a man aged 25-40 years in good health and CMV-seronegative.

This clone has just one count. The V and J genes are TRBV28 and TRBJ1-1, with 9 bases aligning to TRBD1. CDR3 length equals 14 residues. Trimming removed 5 bases from V and 5 bases from J; junction bases left unmatched: 6. Germline values: CDR1 MDHEN, CDR2 SYDVKM. This chain's CDR3 is CASSTQTGGTEAFF. The CDR3 bases are TGTGCCAGCAGTACACAGACAGGGGGGACTGAAGCTTTCTTT.

V gene TRBV7-9 combines with J gene TRBJ1-4; no reliable D call. V was clipped by 3 bases and J by 0 bases, with 5 bases between them. Germline V gene lookup returns CDR1 SEHNR and CDR2 FQNEAQ (reference sequence). This CDR3 region has 14 residues. The CDR3 protein is CASSFQATNEKLFF. CDR3 bases: TGTGCCAGCAGCTTCCAGGCAACTAATGAAAAACTGTTTTTT.

V and J are TRBV5-6 and TRBJ1-2, with D possibly matching TRBD1 (6 bases). CDR1 is SGHDT and CDR2 is YYEEEE in the germline V gene. The CDR3 is 14 amino acids. V was clipped by 2 bases and J by 8 bases, with 16 bases between them. CDR3 nucleotide sequence: TGTGCCAGCAGCTTAACAGGGTCAGACCTCGGCTACACCTTC. Translating gives CASSLTGSDLGYTF.

This clone showed up just once. This sequence joins TRBV11-2 and TRBJ2-7, with TRBD2 identical over 7 bases. The length of the CDR3 is 16 residues. V was clipped by 0 bases and J by 6 bases; unmatched bases: 11. From germline, CDR1 is SGHAT and CDR2 FQNNGV. The CDR3 region is CASSLDPGGGRGEQYF. The CDR3 DNA reads as TGTGCCAGCAGCTTAGATCCTGGGGGGGGACGTGGCGAGCAGTACTTC.

The rearrangement joins TRBV27 to TRBJ2-7; TRBD1 matches at 9 bases. With 6 bases clipped from V and 4 bases from J, the junction kept 7 bases outside the gene matches. Germline CDR1 and CDR2: MNHEY and SMNVEV (reference sequence). The CDR3 spans 14 residues. The CDR3, as DNA: TGTGCCAGCAGGGACAGGGGACAAGAGTACGAGCAGTACTTC. Translation: CASRDRGQEYEQYF.

The chain combines TRBV10-2 with TRBJ2-2; 8 nucleotides line up with TRBD2. The CDR3 extends over 16 amino acids. With 6 bases clipped from V and 1 base from J, the junction kept 7 bases outside the gene matches. Germline V CDR1 and CDR2: WSHSY, SAAADI. CDR3 sequence reads: CASRAIAGQNTGELFF. The CDR3 region has the DNA TGCGCCAGCAGGGCTATAGCGGGGCAGAACACCGGGGAGCTGTTTTTT.

The CDR3, as DNA: TGTGCCAGCAGCTTAGTAACAGGGACTAACTATGGCTACACCTTC. Its protein product is CASSLVTGTNYGYTF. V gene TRBV7-2 combines with J gene TRBJ1-2; D may be TRBD1 (6 bases). Trimming stripped 1 base from V and 0 bases from J, with 9 bases between. Germline lookup yields CDR1 SGHTA and CDR2 FQGNSA. The CDR3 runs 15 residues. The full variable domain, completed using reference TRBV7-2 and TRBJ1-2, is GAGVSQSPSNKVTEKGKDVELRCDPISGHTALYWYRQSLGQGLEFLIYFQGNSAPDKSGLPSDRFSAERTGGSVSTLTIQRTQQEDSAVYLCASSLVTGTNYGYTFGSGTRLTVV.

This sequence joins TRBV27 and TRBJ1-1, with TRBD1 as a possible D gene (6 bases). Germline V gene sequence: CDR1 MNHEY, CDR2 SMNVEV (reference sequence). Trimming pared 5 bases from V and 11 bases from J, leaving 21 bases between. The CDR3 is 14 amino acids. CDR3 amino acids: CASSPRQDPEDAFF. The CDR3, as DNA: TGTGCCAGCAGTCCCAGACAGGACCCCGAAGACGCTTTCTTT.

This clone came up once. The genes are TRBV10-3 and TRBJ1-1; D unclear. Germline V gene sequence: CDR1 ENHRY, CDR2 SYGVKD. The CDR3 is 13 residues long. Trimming removed 2 bases from V and 2 bases from J, with 6 bases in between. The CDR3 sequence is CAISEILNTEAFF. The CDR3 DNA sequence: TGTGCCATCAGTGAGATCCTTAACACTGAAGCTTTCTTT.

This sequence joins TRBV4-3 and TRBJ2-7; TRBD2 matches 12 bases. The CDR3 length is 15 residues. V shed 2 bases, J shed 3 bases, and the junction held 2 bases outside the gene matches. Germline CDR1 and CDR2: LGHNA and YSLEER. CDR3 DNA sequence: TGCGCCAGCAGCCAATCTAGCGGGGGGGACTACGAGCAGTACTTC. Translating it yields CASSQSSGGDYEQYF.

CDR3 DNA sequence: TGTGCCAGCAGTTACTCGGGACAGGGCACAAATGAGCAGTTCTTC. Its protein is CASSYSGQGTNEQFF. The chain joins TRBV6-5 to TRBJ2-1; TRBD1 agrees at 9 bases. The J segment lost 7 bases and the V segment lost 0 bases, leaving 4 bases of the junction unmatched. The CDR3 contains 15 residues. CDR1 is MNHEY and CDR2 is SVGAGI in the germline V gene.

This rearrangement joins TRBV29-1 to TRBJ1-2, with D maybe TRBD1 (5 bases). Germline CDR1 SQVTM, CDR2 ANQGSEA. Between the trimmed V and J ends, which lost 4 bases and 8 bases, there was a span of 14 bases. CDR3 size: 12 residues. CDR3 in DNA: TGCAGCGTTGTACAGGATAACCTGGGCTACACCTTC. It is translated as CSVVQDNLGYTF.

The chain recombines TRBV4-2 with TRBJ2-5, with TRBD2 identical over 8 bases. Germline loops: CDR1 LGHNA, CDR2 YNFKEQ. CDR3 length: 17 amino acids. V was pared by 4 bases and J by 3 bases, with 13 bases of the junction left unmatched. CDR3 protein: CASSRTTAGVGEETQYF. CDR3 bases: TGTGCCAGCAGCCGGACAACAGCGGGGGTGGGGGAAGAGACCCAGTACTTC.

The V and J genes are TRBV5-4 and TRBJ2-5, with TRBD1 matching 12 bases. J was trimmed by 5 bases and V by 4 bases; bases with no gene match: 0. This CDR3 is built from 13 residues. Germline CDR1 reads SGHNT; CDR2 reads YYREEE (reference sequence). The CDR3 region has the DNA TGTGCCAGCAGCGGGACAGGGGGCGAGACCCAGTACTTC. Amino acid sequence: CASSGTGGETQYF.

This clone has just a few counts. V gene TRBV6-5 combines with J gene TRBJ2-2; 11 nucleotides align to TRBD1. Germline CDR1 is MNHEY and CDR2 is SVGAGI. V shed 2 bases and J 4 bases; nucleotides not matched to a gene: 0. CDR3 size: 15 residues. Written as DNA, the CDR3 is TGTGCCAGCAGTTACGGGACAGGGGGCACCGGGGAGCTGTTTTTT. It specifies CASSYGTGGTGELFF.

J is TRBJ1-5 and V is TRBV6-6; TRBD1 aligns across 7 bases. The CDR3 sequence is 16 residues long. The germline V gene has CDR1 MNHNY and CDR2 SVGAGI (reference sequence). Losses at the gene ends were 7 bases for V and 2 bases for J; bases not matched to a gene: 11. Here the CDR3 reads CASTTQGTRGNQPQHF. The CDR3 coding sequence is TGTGCCAGCACTACACAGGGGACGAGGGGCAATCAGCCCCAGCATTTT.

The genes are TRBV19 and TRBJ2-1, with a weak D call TRBD1 (6 bases). Trimming stripped 2 bases from V and 5 bases from J, with 19 bases between. This CDR3 is 17 amino acids long. CDR1 and CDR2 from the germline V gene are LNHDA and SQIVND (reference sequence). DNA of the CDR3: TGTGCCAGTAGTATAAATGTCGAGACAGGAGCTCACAATGAGCAGTTCTTC. Its translation is CASSINVETGAHNEQFF.

There are a few counts of this clone. The chain carries TRBV5-5 and TRBJ1-6; no clear D gene. CDR1 is SGHKS and CDR2 is YYEKEE in the germline V gene (reference sequence). This CDR3 has 12 residues. V was trimmed by 5 bases and J by 8 bases, leaving 8 bases between them. The CDR3 loop reads CASSLVDSPLHF. The CDR3 nucleotides are TGTGCCAGCAGTTTAGTGGATTCACCCCTCCACTTT.